Reported below is one T cell receptor beta chain. Its target is not known. This entry is derived from a study of response to subunit inactivated influenza vaccine. Germline V gene lookup returns CDR1 DFQATT and CDR2 SNEGSKA (reference sequence). Trimming took 1 base from V and 9 from J, leaving 15 bases between them. CDR3 length: 13 amino acids. TCRdb processed the RT-PCR reads anew with MiXCR; each CDR3 protein has one entry. The sample carries 500,000 to 550,000 distinct CDR3 sequences, approximately 7.7% recorded once. Study-wide results and caveats: Each seasonal flu vaccination may recruit only limited new T cells, authors suggested.

The receptor comes from a man in his fifties or sixties who received an inactivated influenza vaccine. Sample: PBMCs from blood, taken 23 to 25 months after vaccination. The rearrangement joins TRBV20-1 to TRBJ1-1; no clear D. The CDR3 spells CSARGFGESKAFF. Here the CDR3 DNA reads TGCAGTGCTAGAGGCTTCGGAGAGTCCAAAGCTTTCTTT.